What follows are 30 T cell receptor beta chains derived from one specimen sequenced in a study of cytomegalovirus exposure and HLA in healthy donors. PCR employed 60 Vbeta and 13 Jbeta primers. TCRdb's table, derived via immunoSEQ multiplex PCR, lists solely in-frame clones and lacks some. This sample has 35,000 to 55,000 clones, with 60% to 70% found just once. Sequenced: PBMCs. The source of these receptors is a man aged 55-75 years in good health and CMV-seropositive.

V usage is TRBV4-1 and J usage is TRBJ2-2, with 7 bases that match TRBD2. The CDR3 spans 15 residues. The J segment lost 9 bases and the V segment lost 1 base, leaving 8 bases of the junction unmatched. The germline V gene has CDR1 MGHRA and CDR2 YSYEKL. CDR3 coding DNA: TGCGCCAGCAGCCAAGGGGACGGGGGGTACCGGGAGCTGTTTTTT. Its translation is CASSQGDGGYRELFF.

The chain employs TRBV7-2 and TRBJ2-4; tentative D call: TRBD2 (6 bases). Germline assignment: CDR1 SGHTA and CDR2 FQGNSA. This CDR3 region has 14 residues. Trimming pared 1 base from V and 6 bases from J, leaving 10 bases between. CDR3 sequence reads: CASSLGGGGNIQYF. CDR3 DNA sequence: TGTGCCAGCAGCTTAGGGGGAGGTGGAAACATTCAGTACTTC.

This clone was observed a few times. The chain has TRBV18 and TRBJ1-2; D might be TRBD1 (5 bases). The germline V and J ends were trimmed by 0 bases and 7 bases, with 12 bases remaining between them. CDR1 is KGHSH, CDR2 LQKENI, per germline. This CDR3 comprises 14 residues. CDR3 coding DNA: TGTGCCAGCTCACCACCTACTCAGGGAGGTGGCTACACCTTC. Residues: CASSPPTQGGGYTF.

Here the CDR3 reads CASSLRTQGSVSYNEQFF. The CDR3 bases are TGCGCCAGCAGCCTCCGAACCCAGGGGTCGGTCTCTTACAATGAGCAGTTCTTC. The chain recombines TRBV5-1 with TRBJ2-1, with a weak D call TRBD1 (6 bases). The CDR3 length is 18 residues. Trimming stripped 4 bases from V and 4 bases from J, with 24 bases between. Germline CDR1 and CDR2: SGHRS and YFSETQ.

The rearrangement joins TRBV9 to TRBJ2-3, with a tentative D call TRBD2 (5 bases). CDR1 is SGDLS, CDR2 YYNGEE, per germline. The CDR3 has 17 residues. V dropped 1 base and J dropped 1 base, with 16 bases sitting between them. The CDR3 DNA reads as TGTGCCAGCAGCGTAAAAGACCTAGCAGGCGGCACAGATACGCAGTATTTT. It specifies CASSVKDLAGGTDTQYF.

This clone was seen only a few times. The gene calls are TRBV5-6 and TRBJ1-2; TRBD1 matches at 7 bases. This CDR3 has 14 residues. CDR1 SGHDT and CDR2 YYEEEE come from the germline V gene. V gave up 4 bases and J gave up 8 bases; unmatched junction bases: 11. The CDR3 here is CASSPTGTGRGYTF. The CDR3 bases are TGTGCCAGCAGCCCGACAGGGACCGGAAGGGGCTACACCTTC. Combining the CDR3 with reference TRBV5-6 and TRBJ1-2 gives the whole variable domain DAGVTQSPTHLIKTRGQQVTLRCSPKSGHDTVSWYQQALGQGPQFIFQYYEEEERQRGNFPDRFSGHQFPNYSSELNVNALLLGDSALYLCASSPTGTGRGYTFGSGTRLTVV.

This chain uses TRBV29-1 with TRBJ2-4, with a weak D call TRBD2 (7 bases). The CDR3 runs to 17 residues. Between the trimmed V and J ends, which lost 1 base and 9 bases, there was a span of 25 bases. CDR1 and CDR2 from the germline V gene are SQVTM and ANQGSEA. The CDR3 here is CSVEGGVGGPYRCIQYF. The CDR3 DNA sequence: TGCAGCGTTGAAGGTGGGGTGGGGGGGCCCTATCGGTGCATTCAGTACTTC. Based on the CDR3 plus reference TRBV29-1 and TRBJ2-4, the full variable domain is SAVISQKPSRDICQRGTSLTIQCQVDSQVTMMFWYRQQPGQSLTLIATANQGSEATYESGFVIDKFPISRPNLTFSTLTVSNMSPEDSSIYLCSVEGGVGGPYRCIQYFGAGTRLSVL.

This chain connects TRBV7-2 to TRBJ2-7; D gene uncertain. CDR1 and CDR2 (germline): SGHTA, FQGNSA. The length of the CDR3 is 14 residues. V lost 5 bases and J lost 0, with 11 bases in between. The CDR3 sequence is CASSALQSSYEQYF. For the CDR3, the DNA is TGTGCCAGCAGCGCCCTACAGAGCTCCTACGAGCAGTACTTC.

This clone has more than one count but fewer than ten. The V gene is TRBV28, the J gene TRBJ2-7; 8 bases are shared with TRBD2. There are 14 residues in the CDR3. The V and J ends lost 10 bases and 3 bases, in that order; junction bases with no gene match: 11. Germline V CDR1 and CDR2: MDHEN, SYDVKM. CDR3 bases: TGTGCCACCCGACGGGGGGGCTTGGGCTACGAGCAGTACTTC. It translates to CATRRGGLGYEQYF.

The chain is built from TRBV11-2 and TRBJ1-4; 9 bases fit TRBD1. Losses at the gene ends were 3 bases for V and 7 bases for J; bases not matched to a gene: 6. CDR1 SGHAT and CDR2 FQNNGV come from the germline V gene. The CDR3 is made up of 15 amino acids. CDR3 region: CASSFGTGIGEKLFF. Written as DNA, the CDR3 is TGTGCCAGCAGCTTTGGGACAGGGATAGGTGAAAAACTGTTTTTT.

The J gene is TRBJ1-4, the V gene TRBV7-2; D gene ambiguous. The CDR3 is 13 residues long. CDR1 and CDR2 from the germline V gene are SGHTA and FQGNSA. V lost 8 bases to trimming and J lost 8 bases, with 15 bases between them. In DNA, the CDR3 is TGTGCCAGCGGAGGGCGGGCGAAGGAAAAACTGTTTTTT. Translation gives CASGGRAKEKLFF. Complete variable domain (other parts from reference TRBV7-2 and TRBJ1-4): GAGVSQSPSNKVTEKGKDVELRCDPISGHTALYWYRQSLGQGLEFLIYFQGNSAPDKSGLPSDRFSAERTGGSVSTLTIQRTQQEDSAVYLCASGGRAKEKLFFGSGTQLSVL.

The chain couples TRBV4-3 to TRBJ2-3; TRBD2 aligns across 10 bases. The CDR3 spans 17 residues. CDR1 is LGHNA and CDR2 is YSLEER in the germline V gene. The junction had 7 bases not matched to a gene; V was cut back by 0 bases and J by 4 bases. CDR3 protein: CASSQELAGVTPDTQYF. CDR3 nucleotide sequence: TGCGCCAGCAGCCAAGAGCTAGCGGGAGTCACCCCAGATACGCAGTATTTT.

The J gene is TRBJ1-3, the V gene TRBV4-1, with a weak D call TRBD1 (5 bases). This CDR3 contains 15 residues. Germline CDR1 and CDR2: MGHRA and YSYEKL. V dropped 0 bases and J dropped 8 bases, with 14 bases sitting between them. The CDR3 DNA follows: TGCGCCAGCAGCCAAGATCGGGGGAGGTTAGACACCATATATTTT. As protein: CASSQDRGRLDTIYF.

CDR3 nucleotides: TGTGCCAGCAGTGCGCAGACAGGGATCACTGAAGCTTTCTTT. Its translation: CASSAQTGITEAFF. This chain uses TRBV6-5 with TRBJ1-1, with TRBD1 matching 7 bases. The CDR3 totals 14 residues. The junction had 7 bases not matched to a gene; V was cut back by 5 bases and J by 4 bases. Germline CDR1 and CDR2: MNHEY and SVGAGI.

The chain is built from TRBV4-3 and TRBJ1-2, with D uncertain. CDR3 length equals 16 residues. From germline, CDR1 is LGHNA and CDR2 YSLEER. V was cut by 0 bases and J by 0 bases, with 11 bases left in between. CDR3 amino acids: CASSQEAGYSNYGYTF. The CDR3, as DNA: TGCGCCAGCAGCCAAGAGGCAGGCTATTCTAACTATGGCTACACCTTC.

The chain couples TRBV6-1 to TRBJ2-5, with TRBD1 identical over 7 bases. The CDR3 sequence is 13 residues long. In germline, CDR1 is MNHNS, CDR2 SASEGT. V lost 5 bases, J lost 6 bases, and 6 bases stayed unmatched. Written as DNA, the CDR3 is TGTGCCAGCAGTACCGACAGGGAGCAGACCCAGTACTTC. Translation: CASSTDREQTQYF.

This clone was seen only once. The chain has TRBV5-8 and TRBJ2-7; 10 bases align to TRBD2. CDR3 size: 15 residues. Trimming removed 0 bases from V and 4 bases from J; junction bases left unmatched: 4. In germline, CDR1 is SGHTS, CDR2 YDEGEE. CDR3 nucleotides: TGTGCCAGCAGCTTGGGTGGACTAGCGGTGTACGAGCAGTACTTC. Amino acid sequence: CASSLGGLAVYEQYF. Drawing the rest from reference TRBV5-8 and TRBJ2-7, the complete variable domain is EAGVTQSPTHLIKTRGQQATLRCSPISGHTSVYWYQQALGLGLQFLLWYDEGEERNRGNFPPRFSGRQFPNYSSELNVNALELEDSALYLCASSLGGLAVYEQYFGPGTRLTVT.

This clone was observed a handful of times. The chain couples TRBV7-2 to TRBJ1-3; maybe TRBD1 (5 bases). The V end was cut by 6 bases, the J end by 2 bases, with 14 bases between. This CDR3 comprises 15 residues. Germline CDR1 and CDR2: SGHTA and FQGNSA. The CDR3 bases are TGTGCCAGCAGACCCCAGGGCGAGCCTGGAAACACCATATATTTT. It translates to CASRPQGEPGNTIYF.

V and J are TRBV29-1 and TRBJ2-5; tentatively, D is TRBD1 (5 bases). V lost 3 bases and J lost 11, with 16 bases in between. The CDR3 runs 12 residues. The V gene's germline CDR1 is SQVTM and CDR2 ANQGSEA. The CDR3 nucleotides read TGCAGCGTTGATCAGGACCGGACAAAGCAGTACTTC. It yields the protein CSVDQDRTKQYF.

This chain connects TRBV4-1 to TRBJ2-3; D might be TRBD2 (6 bases). V was pared by 1 base and J by 2 bases, with 10 bases between. In germline, CDR1 is MGHRA, CDR2 YSYEKL. The CDR3 sequence is 15 residues long. CDR3 sequence: CASSQAGTFTDTQYF. The CDR3 DNA is TGCGCCAGCAGCCAAGCCGGGACTTTCACAGATACGCAGTATTTT.

This clone showed up just a few times. The rearrangement links TRBV6-5 to TRBJ1-5; TRBD1 matches at 8 bases. The CDR3 is 12 amino acids. The germline gives CDR1 MNHEY, CDR2 SVGAGI. The V and J ends lost 10 bases and 7 bases, in that order; junction bases with no gene match: 6. The CDR3 sequence is CATSQGGQPQHF. In DNA form, the CDR3 reads TGTGCCACCTCACAGGGGGGCCAGCCCCAGCATTTT.

The V and J genes are TRBV10-3 and TRBJ1-1; tentative D call: TRBD1 (5 bases). The CDR3 extends over 12 amino acids. Per the germline V gene, CDR1 is ENHRY and CDR2 is SYGVKD. Trimming shortened V by 10 bases and J by 7 bases, and 16 bases separated the two germline ends. CDR3 bases: TGTGCCACCGAGTCCCAGGGCGGTGAAGCTTTCTTT. Its translation is CATESQGGEAFF.

The chain carries TRBV28 and TRBJ2-5; possible D gene TRBD1, 6 bases. This CDR3 is built from 15 residues. CDR1 is MDHEN, CDR2 SYDVKM, per germline. V was shortened by 5 bases and J by 5 bases, with 18 bases between the two germline ends. The CDR3 nucleotides read TGTGCCAGCAGTCCCGGACAGCGACAGACGGAGACCCAGTACTTC. This sequence encodes CASSPGQRQTETQYF.

This clone has just one count. The chain is built from TRBV6-6 and TRBJ2-3, with no clear D. V gave up 2 bases and J gave up 0 bases, with 9 bases separating them. The CDR3 has 15 amino acids. Germline V gene sequence: CDR1 MNHNY, CDR2 SVGAGI (reference sequence). The CDR3 spells CASSYGGYSTDTQYF. Here the CDR3 DNA reads TGTGCCAGCAGTTACGGCGGCTATAGCACAGATACGCAGTATTTT.

This chain joins TRBV29-1 and TRBJ2-5, with TRBD1 matching 8 bases. Unmatched junction bases numbered 16, after V lost 2 bases and J lost 11 bases. Germline CDR1 is SQVTM and CDR2 is ANQGSEA. This CDR3 comprises 15 residues. This chain's CDR3 is CSVEIPTGALGEQYF. Here the CDR3 DNA reads TGCAGCGTTGAAATCCCGACAGGGGCCTTGGGGGAGCAGTACTTC.

The rearrangement joins TRBV7-6 to TRBJ1-1; no firm D call. Trimming cost V 1 base and J 8 bases, with 17 bases left between them. There are 15 residues in the CDR3. The germline V gene has CDR1 SGHVS and CDR2 FNYEAQ. CDR3: CASSLDGRREAEAFF. The DNA of the CDR3 is TGTGCCAGCAGCTTAGACGGACGGCGGGAAGCGGAAGCTTTCTTT.

The chain carries TRBV5-6 and TRBJ1-1, with a tentative D call TRBD1 (6 bases). The CDR3 is made up of 17 amino acids. The V end was cut by 4 bases, the J end by 8 bases, with 27 bases between. Germline V gene lookup returns CDR1 SGHDT and CDR2 YYEEEE. The CDR3 DNA reads TGTGCCAGCAGCCCCGGGGGGGCGGGACGGGTGAAGCGGGAAGCTTTCTTT. Protein sequence: CASSPGGAGRVKREAFF. The full variable domain, with the rest looked up from reference TRBV5-6 and TRBJ1-1, is DAGVTQSPTHLIKTRGQQVTLRCSPKSGHDTVSWYQQALGQGPQFIFQYYEEEERQRGNFPDRFSGHQFPNYSSELNVNALLLGDSALYLCASSPGGAGRVKREAFFGQGTRLTVV.

V usage is TRBV29-1 and J usage is TRBJ1-2; 7 bases fit TRBD1. Germline CDR1 SQVTM, CDR2 ANQGSEA. Trimming at V came to 3 bases and at J to 5 bases, leaving 9 bases not matched to a gene. This CDR3 contains 14 residues. The CDR3 reads CSVEGQGVGYGYTF. The CDR3 DNA is TGCAGCGTTGAGGGTCAGGGGGTAGGGTATGGCTACACCTTC.

The rearrangement uses TRBV5-4 and TRBJ1-2; 7 nucleotides agree with TRBD1. Germline V gives CDR1 SGHNT, CDR2 YYREEE (reference sequence). This CDR3 contains 13 residues. Trimming at V came to 4 bases and at J to 8 bases, leaving 8 bases not matched to a gene. The CDR3 region has the DNA TGTGCCAGCAGCCTGTCGGGACAGAGGGGCTACACCTTC. It translates to CASSLSGQRGYTF. Full variable domain (rest looked up from reference TRBV5-4 and TRBJ1-2): ETGVTQSPTHLIKTRGQQVTLRCSSQSGHNTVSWYQQALGQGPQFIFQYYREEENGRGNFPPRFSGLQFPNYSSELNVNALELDDSALYLCASSLSGQRGYTFGSGTRLTVV.

In this sample, this clone turned up once. This chain connects TRBV19 to TRBJ2-3; maybe TRBD2 (5 bases). There are 14 residues in the CDR3. V was shortened by 6 bases and J by 5 bases, with 15 bases between the two germline ends. Per the germline V gene, CDR1 is LNHDA and CDR2 is SQIVND (reference sequence). CDR3: CASSRREAGDTQYF. CDR3 coding DNA: TGTGCCAGTAGCCGACGCGAGGCGGGAGATACGCAGTATTTT.